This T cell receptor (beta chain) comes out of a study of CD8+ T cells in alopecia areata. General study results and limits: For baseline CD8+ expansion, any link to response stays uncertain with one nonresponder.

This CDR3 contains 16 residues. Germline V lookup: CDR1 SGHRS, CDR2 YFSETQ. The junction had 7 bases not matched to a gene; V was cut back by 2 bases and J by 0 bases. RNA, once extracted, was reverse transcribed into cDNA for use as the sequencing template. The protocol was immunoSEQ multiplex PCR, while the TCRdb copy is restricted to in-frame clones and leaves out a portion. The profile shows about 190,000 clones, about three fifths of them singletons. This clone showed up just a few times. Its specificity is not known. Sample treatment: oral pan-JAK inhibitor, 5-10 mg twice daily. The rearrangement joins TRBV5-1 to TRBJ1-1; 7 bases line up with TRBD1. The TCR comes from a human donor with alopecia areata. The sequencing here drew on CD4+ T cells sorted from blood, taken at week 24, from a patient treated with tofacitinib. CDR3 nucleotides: TGCGCCAGCAGCTTTCGACAGGGCATGATGAACACTGAAGCTTTCTTT. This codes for CASSFRQGMMNTEAFF.